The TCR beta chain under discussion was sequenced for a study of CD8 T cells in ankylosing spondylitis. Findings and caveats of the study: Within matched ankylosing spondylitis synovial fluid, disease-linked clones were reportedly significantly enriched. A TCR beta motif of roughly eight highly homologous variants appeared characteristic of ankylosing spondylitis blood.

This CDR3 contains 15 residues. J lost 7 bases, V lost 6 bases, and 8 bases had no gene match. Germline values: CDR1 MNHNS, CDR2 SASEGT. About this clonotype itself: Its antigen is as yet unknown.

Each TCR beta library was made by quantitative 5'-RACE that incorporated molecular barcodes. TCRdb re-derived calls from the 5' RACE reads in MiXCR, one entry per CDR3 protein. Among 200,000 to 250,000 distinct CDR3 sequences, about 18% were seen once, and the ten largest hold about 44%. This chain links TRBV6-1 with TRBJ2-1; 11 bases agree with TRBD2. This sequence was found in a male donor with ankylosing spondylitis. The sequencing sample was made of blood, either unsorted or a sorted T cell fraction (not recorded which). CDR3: CASRQLAGVSNEQFF. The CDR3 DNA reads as TGTGCCAGCAGGCAACTAGCGGGAGTATCAAATGAGCAGTTCTTC.